This T cell receptor beta chain was captured in a study of blood T cell repertoires in COVID-19 (dated by TCRdb to about 2020). Describing the broader study: The collaborator samples originated in the United States, Italy and Spain and spanned the acute and convalescent phases of COVID-19. HLA class I and class II types, where available, came from metadata supplied by the sample provider rather than from assay-based typing. Deeply sampled blood TCRbeta repertoires from subjects exposed to, actively infected with, or recovered from COVID-19 were included in the dataset. Samples were obtained from the ongoing ImmuneRACE study (first 160 participants) and from 950 to 1,500 subjects provided by 6 global collaborators. The sample metadata nearly always contained a de-identified subject ID, COVID-19 status, age in years and sex. A freely available public database, intended as a resource for researchers studying the immune response to SARS-CoV-2, is where the repertoires were released. The material from the prospective study consisted of cDNA or gDNA derived from T cells, B-cell-depleted T cells, or PBMCs. General conclusions and limits of the study: How much clinical and demographic metadata was included differed by source and by participant, and the metadata was provided uncurated.

The immunoSEQ Assay, a bias-controlled multiplex PCR, was used to amplify TCRbeta CDR3 regions from genomic DNA. Regarding the original processing steps: Nucleated cell counts per sample were estimated from amplification of reference gene primers within the assay. To quantify the absolute abundance of each unique TCRbeta CDR3 rearrangement, sequence reads were collapsed and filtered. For each sample, productive Simpson clonality was calculated as the square root of Simpson's diversity index over productive rearrangements. In its TCRdb copy, this immuneACCESS table keeps in-frame sequences only and misses some clones. Where compared with another copy, unresolved V genes explain less than half of these, and the others have no known cause. V, J and clone size derive from that table, while D and trimming were established from the DNA sequence. The sample profile shows 150,000 or so clones; about 79% of them were found once. Under 6% of the sample is held by the ten biggest clonotypes.

With respect to this clone: Its antigen remains undetermined. The sample holds no much larger clone one base away, and base qualities are not on file.

Each collaborating institution followed its own protocols to collect whole blood in K2EDTA tubes. Collaborator samples were shipped for TCRbeta analysis as frozen whole blood, isolated PBMCs, or DNA extracted from either sample type. The sequenced sample was peripheral blood. This receptor was taken from a woman aged 80 or over with active or convalescent COVID-19.

The DNA is as follows: TGTGCCAGCAGCTTAGTCGTGGGAGGTCTCTATGGCTACACCTTC. Translated, this gives CASSLVVGGLYGYTF. The rearranged chain carries TRBV7-2 and TRBJ1-2, with the D gene call left open. V drops 1 base and J drops 4 bases, leaving 13 bases in between. Its CDR3 holds 15 amino acids, cysteine through phenylalanine. Of the read, only the CDR3 DNA is kept; its 45 bases are in frame from base 1. According to the germline V gene, CDR1 reads SGHTA and CDR2 reads FQGNSA.